Shown below are 24 T cell receptor beta chains from a single sample sequenced in a study of PD-1 blockade in classical Hodgkin lymphoma. The time point denotes: cycle 4 day 1 (C4D1), after less than seven weeks of nivolumab. Every one of the patients relapsed after autologous stem cell transplantation (brentuximab vedotin exposure was variable). Researchers used magnetic negative selection to pull out pure CD4+ T cells from thawed PBMCs. Sequencing was performed with immunoSEQ multiplex PCR; in TCRdb, only in-frame clones are kept and a portion is missing. Of approximately 28,000 clones listed, over 75% were seen once; the top ten hold around 0.6%. This specimen was CD4+ T cells from blood, taken before the fourth cycle of nivolumab. The receptor set was obtained from a human donor with classical Hodgkin lymphoma.

The chain has TRBV4-2 and TRBJ1-3; possible D gene TRBD1, 5 bases. Germline assignment: CDR1 LGHNA and CDR2 YNFKEQ. V was trimmed by 0 bases and J by 0 bases, leaving 15 bases between them. This CDR3 spans 18 amino acids. In DNA, the CDR3 is TGTGCCAGCAGCCAAGATTTAGGTCAGGGAAGCTCTGGAAACACCATATATTTT. Amino acid sequence: CASSQDLGQGSSGNTIYF.

This chain connects TRBV4-3 to TRBJ1-1, with 9 bases matching TRBD1. CDR1 is LGHNA, CDR2 YSLEER, per germline. The trim removed 0 bases at V and 6 bases at J, leaving 2 bases unmatched. The CDR3 runs to 14 residues. CDR3 amino acids: CASSQEDRGAEAFF. DNA of the CDR3: TGCGCCAGCAGCCAAGAGGACAGGGGCGCTGAAGCTTTCTTT.

J is TRBJ2-7 and V is TRBV7-9; a weak D match, TRBD2 (6 bases). The CDR3 totals 13 residues. The V gene lost 5 bases and the J gene lost 3 bases, with 11 bases spanning the gap. From germline, CDR1 is SEHNR and CDR2 FQNEAQ (reference sequence). The CDR3 loop reads CASSPRGNYEQYF. CDR3 sequence (DNA): TGTGCCAGCAGCCCCCGCGGGAACTACGAGCAGTACTTC.

The rearrangement uses TRBV11-2 and TRBJ2-5; TRBD1 matches 12 bases. The CDR3 totals 17 residues. Germline values: CDR1 SGHAT, CDR2 FQNNGV. Trimming removed 3 bases from V and 5 bases from J; junction bases left unmatched: 10. CDR3 sequence (DNA): TGTGCCAGCAGCTTCCAGTCCGGGACAGGGGGCCGGGAGACCCAGTACTTC. It codes for CASSFQSGTGGRETQYF.

The sample holds one count of this clone. The gene calls are TRBV5-4 and TRBJ1-1, with D unclear. CDR3 size: 14 residues. The germline V gene has CDR1 SGHNT and CDR2 YYREEE (reference sequence). V was cut by 0 bases and J by 1 base, with 7 bases left in between. Written as DNA, the CDR3 is TGTGCCAGCAGCTTGGACATCACGAACACTGAAGCTTTCTTT. The encoded protein is CASSLDITNTEAFF.

The rearrangement joins TRBV9 to TRBJ2-3; no firm D call. V was cut by 1 base and J by 5 bases, with 8 bases left in between. Looked up from germline, CDR1 is SGDLS and CDR2 is YYNGEE. CDR3 length: 13 residues. CDR3 region: CASSVLGGDTQYF. The CDR3 nucleotides read TGTGCCAGCAGCGTACTGGGTGGAGATACGCAGTATTTT.

The J gene is TRBJ2-7, the V gene TRBV29-1; TRBD2 matches at 7 bases. After removal of 1 base from V and 4 bases from J, the junction contained 10 bases not matched to a gene. Germline V lookup: CDR1 SQVTM, CDR2 ANQGSEA. This CDR3 contains 15 residues. CDR3 nucleotide sequence: TGCAGCGTTGAAGTGCGAGGGGACTACAATTACGAGCAGTACTTC. It codes for CSVEVRGDYNYEQYF.

The chain employs TRBV12-5 and TRBJ1-5; no firm D call. The V gene lost 2 bases and the J gene lost 3 bases, with 17 bases spanning the gap. CDR3 size: 17 residues. Germline V lookup: CDR1 LGHNT, CDR2 FRNRAP. CDR3 DNA sequence: TGTGCTAGTGGTTTGCACTGGAGCCGGGCCCCCAATCAGCCCCAGCATTTT. It translates to CASGLHWSRAPNQPQHF.

The DNA of the CDR3 is TGTGCCAGCAGTGACCCGGGACTAGCGAAGTACTTC. This sequence encodes CASSDPGLAKYF. The rearrangement links TRBV6-6 to TRBJ2-5, with TRBD2 identical over 10 bases. Germline V gene data show CDR1 as MNHNY and CDR2 as SVGAGI (reference sequence). After removal of 5 bases from V and 12 bases from J, the junction contained 6 bases not matched to a gene. The CDR3 loop spans 12 amino acids.

This clone was observed a few times. The chain carries TRBV29-1 and TRBJ1-2, with no clear D. Trimming shortened V by 4 bases and J by 0 bases, and 9 bases separated the two germline ends. CDR3 size: 13 residues. Germline-derived CDR1 and CDR2 are SQVTM and ANQGSEA. CDR3: CSVGGEANYGYTF. The DNA for the CDR3 is TGCAGCGTTGGGGGAGAAGCTAACTATGGCTACACCTTC.

This rearrangement joins TRBV29-1 to TRBJ1-2, with TRBD1 matching over 8 bases. The CDR3 consists of 12 residues. Germline CDR1 is SQVTM and CDR2 is ANQGSEA. Losses at the gene ends were 6 bases for V and 3 bases for J; bases not matched to a gene: 3. CDR3 residues: CSVEDRDYGYTF. CDR3 nucleotide sequence: TGCAGCGTGGAGGACAGGGACTATGGCTACACCTTC.

CDR3: CAMRDSALQEQYF. Here the CDR3 DNA reads TGTGCCATGCGTGATTCAGCTTTGCAAGAGCAGTACTTC. J is TRBJ2-7 and V is TRBV10-3, with D uncertain. This CDR3 has 13 amino acids. The V gene lost 9 bases and the J gene lost 7 bases, with 19 bases spanning the gap. Per the germline V gene, CDR1 is ENHRY and CDR2 is SYGVKD.

The chain is built from TRBV27 and TRBJ2-1; TRBD1 might be the D (5 bases). From germline, CDR1 is MNHEY and CDR2 SMNVEV (reference sequence). The CDR3 has 15 residues. Trimming cost V 4 bases and J 6 bases, with 16 bases left between them. This CDR3 reads CASSYHRHGANEQFF. Here the CDR3 DNA reads TGTGCCAGCAGTTACCACAGGCATGGGGCCAATGAGCAGTTCTTC.

The chain is built from TRBV19 and TRBJ2-2, with 8 bases lining up with TRBD1. This CDR3 has 19 amino acids. The germline CDR1 and CDR2 sequences are LNHDA and SQIVND (reference sequence). The ends lost 3 bases at V and 0 bases at J; junction bases unmatched: 12. The DNA of the CDR3 is TGTGCCAGTAGTATCCCTTCGGGACAGGCTATAGCGAACACCGGGGAGCTGTTTTTT. Translation: CASSIPSGQAIANTGELFF.

The chain carries TRBV19 and TRBJ2-1, with 11 bases aligning to TRBD2. The trim removed 8 bases at V and 3 bases at J, leaving 6 bases unmatched. CDR1 is LNHDA, CDR2 SQIVND, per germline (reference sequence). This CDR3 comprises 15 residues. The CDR3 DNA is TGTGCCAGTCGACTAGCGGGACTTAACTACAATGAGCAGTTCTTC. Translation gives CASRLAGLNYNEQFF.

The CDR3 DNA reads TGTGCCAGCAGCTTAAGACAGCTGAACACTGAAGCTTTCTTT. It translates to CASSLRQLNTEAFF. The chain has TRBV7-9 and TRBJ1-1; TRBD1 might be the D (5 bases). V lost 2 bases and J lost 0, with 7 bases in between. CDR3 length: 14 amino acids. Germline-derived CDR1 and CDR2 are SEHNR and FQNEAQ (reference sequence).

This chain connects TRBV5-1 to TRBJ2-7; 10 bases align to TRBD1. CDR1 and CDR2 (germline): SGHRS, YFSETQ. Trimming removed 0 bases from V and 4 bases from J; junction bases left unmatched: 1. CDR3 size: 14 residues. CDR3 DNA: TGCGCCAGCAGCTTGGGGGGACAGGGGTACGAGCAGTACTTC. Protein sequence: CASSLGGQGYEQYF. The full variable domain, rest sourced from reference TRBV5-1 and TRBJ2-7, is KAGVTQTPRYLIKTRGQQVTLSCSPISGHRSVSWYQQTPGQGLQFLFEYFSETQRNKGNFPGRFSGRQFSNSRSEMNVSTLELGDSALYLCASSLGGQGYEQYFGPGTRLTVT.

The rearrangement joins TRBV13 to TRBJ2-2, with 11 bases that match TRBD1. The J segment lost 6 bases and the V segment lost 4 bases, leaving 1 base of the junction unmatched. Germline V gene lookup returns CDR1 PRHDT and CDR2 FYEKMQ (reference sequence). The length of the CDR3 is 14 residues. Here the CDR3 DNA reads TGTGCCAGCAGCTGGACAGGGGGCCCCGGGGAGCTGTTTTTT. It encodes CASSWTGGPGELFF. Together with reference TRBV13 and TRBJ2-2, the CDR3 gives the full variable domain: AAGVIQSPRHLIKEKRETATLKCYPIPRHDTVYWYQQGPGQDPQFLISFYEKMQSDKGSIPDRFSAQQFSDYHSELNMSSLELGDSALYFCASSWTGGPGELFFGEGSRLTVL.

By sample fraction, this clone is medium-sized. The chain joins TRBV6-5 to TRBJ1-5; D remains ambiguous. The V and J ends lost 6 bases and 4 bases respectively, with 10 bases between them. Germline CDR1 is MNHEY and CDR2 is SVGAGI. The CDR3 covers 13 residues. The CDR3 loop is CASSPSGNQPQHF. CDR3 nucleotide sequence: TGTGCCAGCAGCCCCAGCGGGAATCAGCCCCAGCATTTT.

The CDR3, as DNA: TGTGCCAGCTCACCACAGGGTGGCGGGGAGCTGTTTTTT. Translated, it gives CASSPQGGGELFF. The V and J genes are TRBV18 and TRBJ2-2; the D is unclear. The V end was cut by 1 base, the J end by 7 bases, with 7 bases between. The CDR3 has 13 residues. From germline, CDR1 is KGHSH and CDR2 LQKENI.

The chain is built from TRBV6-6 and TRBJ1-1; D unclear. V was cut by 6 bases and J by 1 base, with 6 bases left in between. The length of the CDR3 is 12 residues. Germline CDR1 MNHNY, CDR2 SVGAGI (reference sequence). The CDR3 DNA follows: TGTGCCAGCAGCCCCAAGAACACTGAAGCTTTCTTT. Amino acid sequence: CASSPKNTEAFF.

CDR3 DNA sequence: TGTGCCTGGAGTGTACTACCGCCGTACGAGCAGTACTTC. Translating it yields CAWSVLPPYEQYF. The V call is TRBV30, the J call TRBJ2-7, with D unclear. Germline values: CDR1 GTSNPN, CDR2 SVGIG (reference sequence). The length of the CDR3 is 13 residues. V gave up 0 bases and J gave up 4 bases, with 10 bases separating them.

This clone was recorded once. The V and J genes are TRBV6-5 and TRBJ1-2; possibly TRBD1 for D (5 bases). V was trimmed by 2 bases and J by 8 bases, leaving 12 bases between them. CDR1 is MNHEY and CDR2 is SVGAGI in the germline V gene. This CDR3 has 13 residues. The CDR3 DNA is TGTGCCAGCAGTTACGGGGACCTCGAGGGCTACACCTTC. Its protein product is CASSYGDLEGYTF.

The chain combines TRBV6-5 with TRBJ1-4, with D uncertain. The CDR3 totals 13 residues. V gave up 2 bases and J gave up 8 bases, with 9 bases separating them. Germline CDR1 is MNHEY and CDR2 is SVGAGI. The DNA for the CDR3 is TGTGCCAGCAGTTACAGGCCGGACGAAAAACTGTTTTTT. Amino acids: CASSYRPDEKLFF.